This T cell receptor (beta chain) was sequenced during a study of Tregs in tolerant kidney transplant recipients. V lost 4 bases and J 4 bases, leaving 12 bases between the germline ends. This CDR3 contains 14 residues. Germline V lookup: CDR1 PRHDT, CDR2 FYEKMQ (reference sequence). Regarding the study as a whole: Antigen-driven expansion was suggested because donor-specific Tregs expanded more than all Tregs in tolerant patients. Biological reproducibility was not directly addressed in this study. The most relevant donor-specific Treg TCRbeta repertoire apparently came from expansion with activated donor B cells.

In the case of this clone: Its target is not known. The read comes to an end 3 residues before the CDR3 does, leaving the germline J gene to fill in the end.

Using immunoSEQ multiplex PCR, the repertoire was profiled, and TCRdb retains in-frame clones only, with some absent. The repertoire table contains fewer than 35,000 clones. V usage is TRBV13 and J usage is TRBJ2-3; TRBD1 might be the D (6 bases). The material sequenced was CD8+ T cells from blood, taken before the transplant. This receptor was obtained from a human donor who received a combined kidney and bone marrow transplant. This CDR3 reads CASSSKGVADTQYF. The sequenced CDR3 bases are TGTGCCAGCAGCTCGAAGGGGGTGGCAGATACG.